What follows is one TCR beta chain and its context. Its target is unknown. Assay: immunoSEQ multiplex PCR; the TCRdb copy retains only in-frame clones and omits some. The sample contains some 110,000 clones, 90% of which appear only once. The sample is drawn from a study of T cell responses to AZD1222 COVID-19 vaccine. General study findings and limits: At baseline, just a handful of AZD1222 recipients tested seropositive. Dominant at 160-218 and 743-854, vaccine-associated CD4 TCRs also spanned spike. Nearly half of unique spike-specific TCRs reportedly avoided B.1.351 and B.1.1.7 mutated regions. The donor cohort was predominantly white British with a female majority, and clonal diversity may have been underestimated.

The sample in question was peripheral blood, obtained 28 days after the second AZD1222 dose. The sequence derives from an adult who received the AZD1222 COVID-19 vaccine.

The CDR3 DNA sequence: TGTGCCAGCAGCCAACATTTCGACTCGGGGCAGTACTTC. Translating it yields CASSQHFDSGQYF. The chain has TRBV3-1 (or the pseudogene TRBV3-2) and TRBJ2-7; no clear D. Trimming cost V 2 bases and J 9 bases, with 14 bases left between them. This CDR3 is 13 amino acids long. Germline-derived CDR1 and CDR2 are LGHDT and YNNKEL (reference sequence).